The rows below give T cell receptor beta chains drawn from one sample of a study of control samples from healthy donors and cancer patients. Using immunoSEQ multiplex PCR, the repertoire was profiled, and TCRdb retains in-frame clones only, with some absent. The sample lists around 100,000 clones, roughly nine tenths occurring once. The sequencing sample was made of blood. The receptor set was obtained from a woman aged 45-60 years in good health. Both conserved end residues are part of each CDR3. D genes are given only for firm matches. Not all rows give a size; the values are once, few, many and, for expanded clones, a class.

TRBV2	TRBJ1-2	-	TRBD1	TGTGCCAGCGATGACGGGACAGGGGCCCTCGCTAACTATGGCTACACCTTC	CASDDGTGALANYGYTF
TRBV6-5	TRBJ2-7	-	TRBD2	TGTGCCAGCAGGGCTAGCGGGGGCTACGAGCAGTACTTC	CASRASGGYEQYF
TRBV18	TRBJ1-1	-	-	TGTGCCAGCTCACCGTCCGGGTCTGAGAACACTGAAGCTTTCTTT	CASSPSGSENTEAFF
TRBV4-2	TRBJ1-2	-	-	TGTGCCAGCAGCCAGATTCTAGAGGGTGGCTACACCTTC	CASSQILEGGYTF
TRBV9	TRBJ2-1	-	-	TGTGCCAGCAGCGGTCCTCAAGGGTCCGGGGTCTATGAGCAGTTCTTC	CASSGPQGSGVYEQFF
TRBV6-1	TRBJ2-1	-	TRBD2	TGTGCCAGCAGTGAAAGTTTATCGTTTGGGACTAGCAACTTTCGGTTCTTC	CASSESLSFGTSNFRFF
TRBV20-1	TRBJ2-5	-	-	TGCAGTGCCGGGACCCAGTACTTC	CSAGTQYF
TRBV4-1	TRBJ1-1	-	TRBD1	TGCGCCAGCAGCCACGCCACCGGGACAGGGGGTCAGAACACTGAAGCTTTCTTT	CASSHATGTGGQNTEAFF
TRBV7-3	TRBJ2-1	-	-	TGTGCCAGCAGCTTGACAGGATCCTACAATGAGCAGTTCTTC	CASSLTGSYNEQFF
TRBV5-1	TRBJ1-2	once	-	TGCGCCAGCAGCCTGGACGGAGCTAACTATGGCTACACCTTC	CASSLDGANYGYTF
TRBV2	TRBJ2-7	-	TRBD2	TGTGCCAGCAGTGGGACTAGCTACGAGCAGTACTTC	CASSGTSYEQYF
TRBV19	TRBJ2-5	few	TRBD2	TGTGCCAGTAGTATCCCAGCGGGGGGGAAAGAGACCCAGTACTTC	CASSIPAGGKETQYF
TRBV3-1/TRBV3-2	TRBJ1-3	once	-	TGTGCCAGCAGCCGTCAATCACCAGGGTTTATAGTTGGAAACACCATATATTTT	CASSRQSPGFIVGNTIYF
TRBV6-5	TRBJ2-2	-	-	TGTGCCAGCATACATCCGAACACCGGGGAGCTGTTTTTT	CASIHPNTGELFF
TRBV18	TRBJ2-1	-	TRBD2	TGTGCCAGCTCACCGGCGGGGGATGTAAATGAGCAGTTCTTC	CASSPAGDVNEQFF
TRBV6-1	TRBJ2-7	-	-	TGTGCCAGCAGTGAAGGGTTATACGAGCAGTACTTC	CASSEGLYEQYF
TRBV30	TRBJ2-5	-	TRBD1	TGTGCCTGGAGTCCCGACAGGGTCGGGGAGACCCAGTACTTC	CAWSPDRVGETQYF
TRBV18	TRBJ1-1	-	TRBD1	TGTGCCAGCTCACCGCAGGGGGCGGGCACTGAAGCTTTCTTT	CASSPQGAGTEAFF
TRBV6-5	TRBJ1-4	-	-	TGTGCCAGCAGTTACACAGAGACTAATGAAAAACTGTTTTTT	CASSYTETNEKLFF
TRBV3-1/TRBV3-2	TRBJ1-1	once	-	TGTGCCAGCAGCCAGAACTTTGGGAGGACAGCCATGAACACTGAAGCTTTCTTT	CASSQNFGRTAMNTEAFF
TRBV27	TRBJ1-4	-	-	TGTGCCAGCAGTTTAGTCTACGTTGCAACTAATGAAAAACTGTTTTTT	CASSLVYVATNEKLFF
TRBV20-1	TRBJ1-2	-	TRBD1	TGCAGTGCGTGGGACAGTGGTGGCTACACCTTC	CSAWDSGGYTF
TRBV30	TRBJ1-2	-	-	TGTGCCTGGAGTGTTACCAAACTAGGGACCTCTATCACCCGGGGCTACACCTTC	CAWSVTKLGTSITRGYTF
TRBV9	TRBJ2-1	-	-	TGTGCCAGCAGCCCAGCCGGTTCCCGCGAGCAGTTCTTC	CASSPAGSREQFF
TRBV7-3	TRBJ2-2	-	-	TGTGCCAGCAGCCAGTCTGGGGTCAACACCGGGGAGCTGTTTTTT	CASSQSGVNTGELFF
TRBV9	TRBJ2-5	-	-	TGTGCCAGCAGCGTAGAGGGGCTTAAAGAGACCCAGTACTTC	CASSVEGLKETQYF
TRBV14	TRBJ2-5	-	TRBD1	TGTGCCCCCCTCGGGCCCGAAACAGGGGCGGGAGAGACCCAGTACTTC	CAPLGPETGAGETQYF
TRBV4-1	TRBJ2-5	-	-	TGCGCCAGCAGCCAAATGGCACTTTGGACTCGAATGTACACCCAGTACTTC	CASSQMALWTRMYTQYF
TRBV27	TRBJ1-1	-	TRBD1	TGTGCCAGCAGTTTTCCTACAGGGGTTGTCAACACTGAAGCTTTCTTT	CASSFPTGVVNTEAFF
TRBV4-3	TRBJ1-2	-	-	TGCGCCAGCAGCCAAGGAATCCAGTGGAGACAGGATGCTAACTATGGCTACACCTTC	CASSQGIQWRQDANYGYTF
TRBV9	TRBJ1-6	few	-	TGTGCCAGCAGCGTAGGACGGGACAATTCACCCCTCCACTTT	CASSVGRDNSPLHF
TRBV11-3	TRBJ2-1	-	-	TGTGCCAGCAGCCTCGGGGGGCTCTCCCAGGAGCAGTTCTTC	CASSLGGLSQEQFF
TRBV5-4	TRBJ2-2	-	TRBD1	TGTGCCAGCACCCGACAGGGATATACCGGGGAGCTGTTTTTT	CASTRQGYTGELFF
TRBV9	TRBJ2-3	-	TRBD2	TGTGCCAGCAGCACCCGGCTAGCGGGGCCCACAGATACGCAGTATTTT	CASSTRLAGPTDTQYF
TRBV2	TRBJ2-3	-	TRBD1	TGTGCCAGAAGTGACCCCAGCTTATCGACAGGGGGCGCGTCAGATACGCAGTATTTT	CARSDPSLSTGGASDTQYF
TRBV30	TRBJ2-2	once	-	TGTGCCTGGAGTGAGAGACTAGTTGCCGGGGAGCTGTTTTTT	CAWSERLVAGELFF
TRBV14	TRBJ2-5	-	TRBD2	TGTGCCAGCAGAGGGACTAGCGGACAAGAGACCCAGTACTTC	CASRGTSGQETQYF
TRBV7-3	TRBJ1-1	-	-	TGTGCCAGCAGTCGAATTGGGAGGGGACAAAAGAACACTGAAGCTTTCTTT	CASSRIGRGQKNTEAFF
TRBV30	TRBJ1-5	once	-	TGTGCCTGGAGTGGGGACGGGTCCAAGCCCCAGCATTTT	CAWSGDGSKPQHF
TRBV18	TRBJ2-5	once	-	TGTGCCAGCTCACGGGTAGCGCAAGAGACCCAGTACTTC	CASSRVAQETQYF
TRBV11-3	TRBJ1-1	-	-	TGTGCCAGCAGCTTACGGTTTAACACTGAAGCTTTCTTT	CASSLRFNTEAFF
TRBV11-1	TRBJ2-3	-	TRBD2	TGTGCCAGCACGTACGGGGGGACCACAGATACGCAGTATTTT	CASTYGGTTDTQYF
TRBV7-2	TRBJ1-2	-	-	TGTGCCAGCAGCTTAGGAGGGGCGCGGGGCTATGGCTACACCTTC	CASSLGGARGYGYTF
TRBV5-8	TRBJ1-5	-	-	TGTGCCAGCAGCTCGCTAAGGGAGGGCGGGGAGCCCCAGCATTTT	CASSSLREGGEPQHF